This T cell receptor (beta chain) was profiled in a study of T-cell memory formation after mild COVID-19. The CDR3 totals 18 residues. The trim removed 7 bases at V and 0 bases at J, leaving 15 bases unmatched. TCRdb analysed the 5' RACE reads with MiXCR anew, one entry per CDR3 protein. The table has 250,000 to 400,000 distinct CDR3 sequences, 14% seen once. The sequence was collected from a young man who had mild COVID-19 (a few samples of this study predate the infection). Cell type and time point are not known. The sequencing input was PBMCs or a T cell subset sorted from them (not recorded which). The chain links TRBV12-3 or TRBV12-4 to TRBJ2-7; 10 nucleotides line up with TRBD2. CDR3 DNA: TGTGCCAGCACTCCAATCGGGCTAGCGGGGGTCTGCTCCTACGAGCAGTACTTC. Its translation: CASTPIGLAGVCSYEQYF.